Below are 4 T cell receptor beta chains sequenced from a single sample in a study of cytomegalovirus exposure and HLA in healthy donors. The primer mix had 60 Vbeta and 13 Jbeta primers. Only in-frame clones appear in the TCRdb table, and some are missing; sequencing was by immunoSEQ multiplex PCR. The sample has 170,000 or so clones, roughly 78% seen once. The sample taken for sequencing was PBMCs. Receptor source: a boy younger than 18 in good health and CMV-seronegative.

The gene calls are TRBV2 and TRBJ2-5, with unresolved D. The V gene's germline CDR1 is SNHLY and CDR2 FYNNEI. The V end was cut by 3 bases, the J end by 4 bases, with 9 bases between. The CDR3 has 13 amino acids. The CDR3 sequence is CASSEEFRETQYF. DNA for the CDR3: TGTGCCAGCAGTGAGGAGTTTAGAGAGACCCAGTACTTC.

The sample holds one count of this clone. CDR3 bases: TGTGCCAGCAGCTACTATAGCGGGGGGGACTACGAGCAGTACTTC. This translates into CASSYYSGGDYEQYF. This chain uses TRBV7-2 with TRBJ2-7; the match to TRBD2 covers 11 bases. The CDR3 has 15 residues. In germline, CDR1 is SGHTA, CDR2 FQGNSA. V shed 4 bases and J 3 bases; nucleotides not matched to a gene: 5.

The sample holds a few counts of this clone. The DNA of the CDR3 is TGTGCCAGCTCACTTCGGTCGGGGGAAAAACTGTTTTTT. This sequence encodes CASSLRSGEKLFF. The chain recombines TRBV18 with TRBJ1-4; D is uncertain. From germline, CDR1 is KGHSH and CDR2 LQKENI. Trimming pared 4 bases from V and 8 bases from J, leaving 11 bases between. The CDR3 spans 13 residues.

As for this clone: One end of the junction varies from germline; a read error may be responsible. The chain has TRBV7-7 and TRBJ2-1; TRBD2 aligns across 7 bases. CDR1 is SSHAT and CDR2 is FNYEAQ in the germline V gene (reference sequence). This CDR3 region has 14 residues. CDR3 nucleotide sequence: TGTGCTAGCAGCTTAGATCCGGGGGGAAATGAGCAGTTCTTC. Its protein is CASSLDPGGNEQFF.